The 20 T cell receptor beta chains given below trace back to one sample, sequenced in a study of T cells after yellow fever vaccination. TCRdb used MiXCR to reprocess the 5' RACE reads, holding one entry per CDR3 protein. Of about 240,000 distinct CDR3 sequences detected, less than 8.5% appear once; the ten largest clones hold 0.65% to 0.9%. Sequences were derived from CD4+ T cells sorted from PBMCs, sampled 15 days after the yellow fever booster vaccination. All receptors derive from a young man who received the YFV17D yellow fever vaccine.

This clonotype was observed a handful of times. V is TRBV20-1 and J is TRBJ1-1; D not certain. Looked up from germline, CDR1 is DFQATT and CDR2 is SNEGSKA (reference sequence). This CDR3 has 16 amino acids. Trimming took off 2 bases at V and 0 bases at J, with 16 bases between the two ends. CDR3 amino acids: CSARFVELFMNTEAFF. CDR3 DNA: TGCAGTGCTAGATTTGTAGAATTATTCATGAACACTGAAGCTTTCTTT.

This clonotype was seen more than once but under ten times. A clone one base away is much larger, so this may be a read error. The J gene is TRBJ2-3, the V gene TRBV5-1; a possible D gene is TRBD2 (5 bases). Deletions cut 4 bases from V and 1 base from J, with 16 bases between. This CDR3 is built from 16 residues. Germline lookup yields CDR1 SGHRS and CDR2 YFSETQ. The CDR3 DNA follows: TGCGCCAGCAGCCCTCCCAGAGGGAGAGGCACAGATACGCAGTATTTT. It encodes CASSPPRGRGTDTQYF.

This clonotype has only a few counts. The chain joins TRBV20-1 to TRBJ1-5, with 7 bases aligning to TRBD1. The junction had 5 bases not matched to a gene; V was cut back by 5 bases and J by 1 base. In germline, CDR1 is DFQATT, CDR2 SNEGSKA (reference sequence). The CDR3 is 14 amino acids. The CDR3 region has the DNA TGCAGTGCTCCCGGGACAGCAAGCAATCAGCCCCAGCATTTT. It translates to CSAPGTASNQPQHF.

The chain combines TRBV5-1 with TRBJ1-2, with D unclear. Per germline, CDR1 SGHRS and CDR2 YFSETQ. V lost 0 bases and J 2 bases, leaving 11 bases between the germline ends. This CDR3 has 15 amino acids. CDR3 sequence (DNA): TGCGCCAGCAGCTTGGGGGCATATCCCAACTATGGCTACACCTTC. It specifies CASSLGAYPNYGYTF.

Details on this clonotype: Lacking the conserved final phenylalanine or tryptophan, this CDR3 likely reflects a read error. The V call is TRBV12-3 or TRBV12-4, the J call TRBJ2-5; 7 bases are a match to TRBD2. The CDR3 has 13 residues. With V trimmed by 3 bases and J by 5 bases, 3 bases remained unmatched. This CDR3 is CASSFGGGETQYL. The DNA of the CDR3 is TGTGCCAGCAGTTTCGGGGGAGGGGAGACCCAGTACCTC.

Ten or more counts support this clonotype. The chain employs TRBV7-9 and TRBJ2-2, with a possible D match to TRBD2 (5 bases). This CDR3 has 14 amino acids. Between the trimmed V and J ends, which lost 5 bases and 6 bases, there was a span of 13 bases. Germline V lookup: CDR1 SEHNR, CDR2 FQNEAQ (reference sequence). The CDR3 DNA sequence: TGTGCCAGCAGCCTTACCAGAGGGTCCGGGGAGCTGTTTTTT. It codes for CASSLTRGSGELFF.

This clonotype was recorded many times. The gene calls are TRBV29-1 and TRBJ2-1; 14 positions match TRBD2. The germline V gene has CDR1 SQVTM and CDR2 ANQGSEA. This CDR3 is 14 amino acids long. V lost 5 bases, J lost 7 bases, and 4 bases stayed unmatched. The CDR3 coding sequence is TGCAGCGTTTCCAGGACTAGCGGGAGGAATGAGCAGTTCTTC. Translation gives CSVSRTSGRNEQFF.

The V call is TRBV23-1, the J call TRBJ2-7; TRBD2 agrees at 10 bases. TRBV23-1 is an ORF for which the function is uncertain. CDR3 length: 18 residues. V lost 3 bases, J lost 4 bases, and 15 bases stayed unmatched. CDR3 in amino acids: CASSHLIEGLAIQYEQYF. The CDR3 coding sequence is TGCGCCAGCAGTCACCTAATAGAGGGACTAGCGATTCAGTACGAGCAGTACTTC.

CDR3 coding DNA: TGTGCCAGCTCACCGAATTCCTACGAGCAGTACTTC. It codes for CASSPNSYEQYF. The chain uses TRBV18 and TRBJ2-7, with unresolved D. V dropped 3 bases and J dropped 1 base, with 4 bases sitting between them. The CDR3 runs 12 residues. Per germline, CDR1 KGHSH and CDR2 LQKENI.

Only a few counts were recorded for this clonotype. The J gene is TRBJ1-1, the V gene TRBV19, with D possibly matching TRBD1 (6 bases). Germline V gene lookup returns CDR1 LNHDA and CDR2 SQIVND (reference sequence). The CDR3 length is 15 residues. V lost 5 bases and J lost 5, with 18 bases in between. This chain's CDR3 is CASSPEGRGGTEAFF. The CDR3 DNA reads as TGTGCCAGTAGTCCCGAGGGCAGGGGTGGTACTGAAGCTTTCTTT.

This sequence joins TRBV6-5 and TRBJ1-2; 8 nucleotides align to TRBD1. The CDR3 extends over 15 amino acids. Germline V gene data show CDR1 as MNHEY and CDR2 as SVGAGI. The trim removed 4 bases at V and 8 bases at J, leaving 12 bases unmatched. CDR3 coding DNA: TGTGCCAGCAGTTCATCGACAGGGGAGGTTCAGGGCTACACCTTC. Protein sequence: CASSSSTGEVQGYTF.

The gene calls are TRBV28 and TRBJ2-5; 8 nucleotides line up with TRBD2. CDR3 size: 15 residues. J was trimmed by 2 bases and V by 5 bases; bases with no gene match: 7. Germline CDR1 reads MDHEN; CDR2 reads SYDVKM. CDR3 amino acids: CASSSQLAAQETQYF. CDR3 in DNA: TGTGCCAGCAGTAGCCAACTAGCGGCTCAAGAGACCCAGTACTTC.

This clonotype was seen many times. This rearrangement joins TRBV20-1 to TRBJ1-1, with unresolved D. The germline CDR1 and CDR2 sequences are DFQATT and SNEGSKA (reference sequence). The ends were cut back, 3 bases at V and 5 bases at J, with 16 bases in the middle. The CDR3 contains 14 residues. The CDR3 sequence is CSASRGGPKTEAFF. The CDR3 DNA reads as TGCAGTGCTAGTCGGGGAGGGCCGAAAACTGAAGCTTTCTTT.

This clonotype was observed many times. The chain recombines TRBV6-1 with TRBJ2-1; TRBD2 might be the D (5 bases). The CDR3 has 15 residues. Trimming pared 7 bases from V and 0 bases from J, leaving 13 bases between. Looked up from germline, CDR1 is MNHNS and CDR2 is SASEGT. The CDR3 coding sequence is TGTGCCAGCACCTCGGACTGGAGCTCCTACAATGAGCAGTTCTTC. This sequence encodes CASTSDWSSYNEQFF.

This clonotype was counted a few times. The J gene is TRBJ1-5, the V gene TRBV15; 7 nucleotides align to TRBD1. Trimming removed 0 bases from V and 5 bases from J; junction bases left unmatched: 10. This CDR3 region has 17 residues. The germline V gene has CDR1 LNHNV and CDR2 YYDKDF (reference sequence). DNA of the CDR3: TGTGCCACCAGCAGAGATTATACCGGGACAGAAGATCAGCCCCAGCATTTT. Its translation: CATSRDYTGTEDQPQHF.

This clonotype was detected a few times. The rearrangement uses TRBV10-3 and TRBJ1-1; unclear D gene. Trimming shortened V by 4 bases and J by 6 bases, and 18 bases separated the two germline ends. The CDR3 has 15 residues. Germline-derived CDR1 and CDR2 are ENHRY and SYGVKD. CDR3 loop: CAISVSNSPNAEAFF. The CDR3 bases are TGTGCCATCAGTGTGAGTAACAGCCCAAACGCTGAAGCTTTCTTT.

The V gene is TRBV5-1, the J gene TRBJ2-2, with D perhaps matching TRBD2 (6 bases). CDR1 SGHRS and CDR2 YFSETQ come from the germline V gene. This CDR3 has 17 residues. Trimming cost V 0 bases and J 3 bases, with 15 bases left between them. The CDR3 nucleotides read TGCGCCAGCAGCTTGGCGTGGAGGGCCAGGGACACCGGGGAGCTGTTTTTT. Protein sequence: CASSLAWRARDTGELFF. The complete variable domain, with remaining parts taken from reference TRBV5-1 and TRBJ2-2, reads KAGVTQTPRYLIKTRGQQVTLSCSPISGHRSVSWYQQTPGQGLQFLFEYFSETQRNKGNFPGRFSGRQFSNSRSEMNVSTLELGDSALYLCASSLAWRARDTGELFFGEGSRLTVL.

With regard to this clonotype: Possible read error: a much larger clone is one base away. This chain joins TRBV20-1 and TRBJ2-7, with D perhaps TRBD1 or TRBD2 (5 bases each). The CDR3 contains 13 residues. Germline loops: CDR1 DFQATT, CDR2 SNEGSKA (reference sequence). Deletions cut 4 bases from V and 2 bases from J, with 12 bases between. CDR3 region: CSATTGLAYEQYF. The CDR3, as DNA: TGCAGTGCTACTACGGGGCTGGCCTACGAGCAGTACTTC.

This clonotype has just a few counts. V is TRBV7-9 and J is TRBJ1-5; D unresolved. CDR3 size: 12 residues. The germline V gene has CDR1 SEHNR and CDR2 FQNEAQ (reference sequence). V dropped 0 bases and J dropped 10 bases, with 7 bases sitting between them. CDR3 residues: CASSLATGPQHF. The CDR3 nucleotides read TGTGCCAGCAGCTTAGCTACCGGTCCCCAGCATTTT.

The V gene is TRBV28, the J gene TRBJ1-2; D possibly corresponds to TRBD1 (5 bases). The CDR3 spans 11 residues. Per the germline V gene, CDR1 is MDHEN and CDR2 is SYDVKM. Between the trimmed V and J ends, which lost 8 bases and 2 bases, there was a span of 6 bases. CDR3 bases: TGTGCCAGCGGGGGGAACTATGGCTACACCTTC. Protein: CASGGNYGYTF.